The 7 T cell receptor beta chains below come from one sample, sequenced in a study of cytomegalovirus exposure and HLA in healthy donors. Both 60 Vbeta primers and 13 Jbeta primers went into the PCR. The data were produced by immunoSEQ multiplex PCR, yet TCRdb's version contains in-frame clones alone and is incomplete. The sample contains approximately 140,000 clones, over 60% of which appear only once. The sample was PBMCs. Source of these receptors: a woman between 45 and 65 years old in good health and CMV-seronegative.

The chain combines TRBV7-2 with TRBJ2-5; 7 positions agree with TRBD1. Germline lookup yields CDR1 SGHTA and CDR2 FQGNSA. J gave up 5 bases and V 0 bases, and 9 bases lay outside the gene matches. The CDR3 spans 16 residues. CDR3 sequence (DNA): TGTGCCAGCAGCTTAGCCCAAGGGACAGAAGGGGAGACCCAGTACTTC. This translates into CASSLAQGTEGETQYF. The variable domain in full, completed from reference TRBV7-2 and TRBJ2-5, reads GAGVSQSPSNKVTEKGKDVELRCDPISGHTALYWYRQSLGQGLEFLIYFQGNSAPDKSGLPSDRFSAERTGGSVSTLTIQRTQQEDSAVYLCASSLAQGTEGETQYFGPGTRLLVL.

This chain joins TRBV7-2 and TRBJ2-5; D unresolved. This CDR3 is 11 amino acids long. V was shortened by 3 bases and J by 5 bases, with 4 bases between the two germline ends. Germline V gene lookup returns CDR1 SGHTA and CDR2 FQGNSA. The CDR3 DNA reads TGTGCCAGCAGCTTCTCCGAGACCCAGTACTTC. Translation: CASSFSETQYF.

This chain uses TRBV7-6 with TRBJ2-5; TRBD1 is a possible D gene (6 bases). This CDR3 is built from 14 residues. The germline V gene encodes CDR1 SGHVS and CDR2 FNYEAQ. Trimming removed 6 bases at V and 2 bases at J, with 13 bases between. This CDR3 reads CASSHRTEQETQYF. The DNA of the CDR3 is TGTGCCAGCAGTCACCGGACAGAGCAAGAGACCCAGTACTTC.

The V call is TRBV16, the J call TRBJ2-3, with TRBD1 matching over 7 bases. Germline V lookup: CDR1 KGHSY, CDR2 FQNENV. CDR3 length equals 15 residues. After removal of 3 bases from V and 2 bases from J, the junction contained 5 bases not matched to a gene. The CDR3 region has the DNA TGTGCCAGCAGCCATACGACAGGGCTCACAGATACGCAGTATTTT. Amino acids: CASSHTTGLTDTQYF.

This clone was observed a handful of times. DNA for the CDR3: TGCGCCAGCAGCTTTCGTCAGGGGGCGCGTGAGCAGTACTTC. It specifies CASSFRQGAREQYF. The chain uses TRBV5-1 and TRBJ2-7, with TRBD1 identical over 8 bases. The germline V gene encodes CDR1 SGHRS and CDR2 YFSETQ. Germline trimming cut 2 bases from V and 7 bases from J; bases unmatched to any gene: 8. The CDR3 spans 14 residues.

The chain combines TRBV6-5 with TRBJ1-2; D possibly corresponds to TRBD1 (6 bases). V was cut by 2 bases and J by 4 bases, with 11 bases left in between. In germline, CDR1 is MNHEY, CDR2 SVGAGI. The CDR3 spans 14 residues. CDR3 DNA sequence: TGTGCCAGCAGTTACGGTGGACAGAGCTATGGCTACACCTTC. Translating gives CASSYGGQSYGYTF.

In this sample, this clone turned up a few times. The chain combines TRBV6-6 with TRBJ2-3; 7 bases fit TRBD1. V dropped 5 bases and J dropped 1; count of bases not matched to a gene: 6. The CDR3 has 15 residues. Germline CDR1 MNHNY, CDR2 SVGAGI (reference sequence). The CDR3 spells CASSNDRARTDTQYF. In nucleotides, the CDR3 is TGTGCCAGCAGTAACGACAGGGCCCGCACAGATACGCAGTATTTT.